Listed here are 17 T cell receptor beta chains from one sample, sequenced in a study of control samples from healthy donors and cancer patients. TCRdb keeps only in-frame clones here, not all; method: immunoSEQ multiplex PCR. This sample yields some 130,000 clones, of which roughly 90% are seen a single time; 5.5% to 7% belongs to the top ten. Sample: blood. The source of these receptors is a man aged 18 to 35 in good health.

CDR3 sequence: CASSPPRTGYNEQFF. CDR3 nucleotide sequence: TGTGCCAGCAGCCCTCCGCGGACAGGTTACAATGAGCAGTTCTTC. The rearrangement uses TRBV6-2 or TRBV6-3 and TRBJ2-1; TRBD1 agrees at 7 bases. The CDR3 loop spans 15 amino acids. J lost 4 bases, V lost 6 bases, and 9 bases had no gene match. Germline CDR1 MNHEY, CDR2 SVGEGT.

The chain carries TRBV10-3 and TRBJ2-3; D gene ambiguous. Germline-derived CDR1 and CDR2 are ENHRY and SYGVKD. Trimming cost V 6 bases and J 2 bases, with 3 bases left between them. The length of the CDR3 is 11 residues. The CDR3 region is CAISDTDTQYF. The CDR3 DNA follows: TGTGCCATCAGCGACACAGATACGCAGTATTTT.

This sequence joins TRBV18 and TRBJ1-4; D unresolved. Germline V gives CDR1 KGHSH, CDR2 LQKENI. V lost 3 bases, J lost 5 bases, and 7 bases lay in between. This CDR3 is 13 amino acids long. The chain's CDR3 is CASSPRGNEKLFF. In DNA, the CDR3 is TGTGCCAGCTCACCGAGAGGGAATGAAAAACTGTTTTTT.

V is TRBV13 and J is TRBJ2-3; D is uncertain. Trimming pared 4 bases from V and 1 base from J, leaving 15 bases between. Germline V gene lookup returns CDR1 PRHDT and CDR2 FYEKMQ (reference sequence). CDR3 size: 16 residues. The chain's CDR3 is CASSSSPQIGTDTQYF. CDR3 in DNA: TGTGCCAGCAGCTCGTCCCCGCAAATAGGCACAGATACGCAGTATTTT.

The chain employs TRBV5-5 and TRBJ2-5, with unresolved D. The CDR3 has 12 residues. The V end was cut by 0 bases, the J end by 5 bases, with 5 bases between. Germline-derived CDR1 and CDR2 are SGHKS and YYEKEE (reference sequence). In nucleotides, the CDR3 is TGTGCCAGCAGCTTGGCCGAGGAGACCCAGTACTTC. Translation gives CASSLAEETQYF.

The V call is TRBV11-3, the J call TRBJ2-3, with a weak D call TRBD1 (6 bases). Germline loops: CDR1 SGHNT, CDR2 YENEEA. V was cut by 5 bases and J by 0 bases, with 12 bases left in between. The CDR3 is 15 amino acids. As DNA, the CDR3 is TGTGCCAGCAGCCCACAGGGCACTAGCACAGATACGCAGTATTTT. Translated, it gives CASSPQGTSTDTQYF.

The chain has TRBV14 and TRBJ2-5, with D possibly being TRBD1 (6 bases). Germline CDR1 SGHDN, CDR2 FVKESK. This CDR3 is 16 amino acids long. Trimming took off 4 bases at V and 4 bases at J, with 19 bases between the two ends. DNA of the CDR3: TGTGCCAGCAGCCTTGTCACAGGGCTTTCGTTAGAGACCCAGTACTTC. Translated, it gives CASSLVTGLSLETQYF. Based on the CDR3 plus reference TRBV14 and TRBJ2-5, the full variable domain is EAGVTQFPSHSVIEKGQTVTLRCDPISGHDNLYWYRRVMGKEIKFLLHFVKESKQDESGMPNNRFLAERTGGTYSTLKVQPAELEDSGVYFCASSLVTGLSLETQYFGPGTRLLVL.

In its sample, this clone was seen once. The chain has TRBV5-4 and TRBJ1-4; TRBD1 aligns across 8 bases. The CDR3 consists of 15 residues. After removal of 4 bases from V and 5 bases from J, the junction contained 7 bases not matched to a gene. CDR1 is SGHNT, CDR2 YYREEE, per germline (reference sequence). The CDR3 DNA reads TGTGCCAGCAGCGAAGGACAGGGAGGAAATGAAAAACTGTTTTTT. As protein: CASSEGQGGNEKLFF.

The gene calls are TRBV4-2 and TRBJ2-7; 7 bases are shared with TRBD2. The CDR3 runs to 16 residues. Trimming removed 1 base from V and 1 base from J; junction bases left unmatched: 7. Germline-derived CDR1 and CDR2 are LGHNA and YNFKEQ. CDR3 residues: CASSQGGTGGSYEQYF. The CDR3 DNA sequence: TGTGCCAGCAGCCAAGGGGGGACGGGAGGTTCCTACGAGCAGTACTTC.

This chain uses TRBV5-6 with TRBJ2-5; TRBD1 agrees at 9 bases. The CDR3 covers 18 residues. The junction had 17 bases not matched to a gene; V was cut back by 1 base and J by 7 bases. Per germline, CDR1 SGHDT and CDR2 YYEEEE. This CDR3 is CASSLLPGQGGRGRTQYF. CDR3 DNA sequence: TGTGCCAGCAGCTTGCTCCCGGGACAGGGAGGACGGGGAAGGACCCAGTACTTC. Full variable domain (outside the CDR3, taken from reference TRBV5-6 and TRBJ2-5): DAGVTQSPTHLIKTRGQQVTLRCSPKSGHDTVSWYQQALGQGPQFIFQYYEEEERQRGNFPDRFSGHQFPNYSSELNVNALLLGDSALYLCASSLLPGQGGRGRTQYFGPGTRLLVL.

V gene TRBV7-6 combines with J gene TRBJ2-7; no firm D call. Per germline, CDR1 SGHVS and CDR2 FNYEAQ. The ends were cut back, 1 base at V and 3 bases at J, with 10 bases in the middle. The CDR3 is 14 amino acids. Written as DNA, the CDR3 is TGTGCCAGCAGCTTAGGGGCCCCCAACTACGAGCAGTACTTC. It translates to CASSLGAPNYEQYF. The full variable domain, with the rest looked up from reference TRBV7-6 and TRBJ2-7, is GAGVSQSPRYKVTKRGQDVALRCDPISGHVSLYWYRQALGQGPEFLTYFNYEAQQDKSGLPNDRFSAERPEGSISTLTIQRTEQRDSAMYRCASSLGAPNYEQYFGPGTRLTVT.

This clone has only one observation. The CDR3 sequence is CASTTTGTGELFF. The CDR3 DNA is TGTGCCAGTACAACCACAGGGACCGGGGAGCTGTTTTTT. This chain uses TRBV2 with TRBJ2-2; D perhaps matches TRBD1 (6 bases). Germline CDR1 reads SNHLY; CDR2 reads FYNNEI. The CDR3 runs 13 residues. V lost 9 bases, J lost 5 bases, and 13 bases lay in between.

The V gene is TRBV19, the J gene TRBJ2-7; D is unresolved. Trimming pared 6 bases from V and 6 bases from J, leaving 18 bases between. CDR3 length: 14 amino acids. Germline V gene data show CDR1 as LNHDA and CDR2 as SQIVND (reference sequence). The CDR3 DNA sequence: TGTGCCAGTAGCCTTAGTGGTGCGAATCCCGAGCAGTACTTC. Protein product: CASSLSGANPEQYF.

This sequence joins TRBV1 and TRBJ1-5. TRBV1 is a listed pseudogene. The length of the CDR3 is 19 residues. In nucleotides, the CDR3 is TGCACCAGCAGCCAAGATGGTGCGCGGGGTCAGGGTGGCAATCAGCCCCAGCATTTT. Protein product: CTSSQDGARGQGGNQPQHF.

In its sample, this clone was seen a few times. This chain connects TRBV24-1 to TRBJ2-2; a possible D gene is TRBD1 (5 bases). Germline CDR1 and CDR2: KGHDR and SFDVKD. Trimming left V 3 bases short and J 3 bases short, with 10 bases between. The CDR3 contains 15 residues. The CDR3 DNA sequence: TGTGCCACCAGTGATGGGCAGGGTCACACCGGGGAGCTGTTTTTT. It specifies CATSDGQGHTGELFF.

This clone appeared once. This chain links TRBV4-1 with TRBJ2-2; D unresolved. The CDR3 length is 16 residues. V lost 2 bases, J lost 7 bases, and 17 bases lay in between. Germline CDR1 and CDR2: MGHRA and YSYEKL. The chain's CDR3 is CASSQWIGRPYGELFF. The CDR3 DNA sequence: TGCGCCAGCAGCCAATGGATTGGACGGCCTTACGGGGAGCTGTTTTTT.

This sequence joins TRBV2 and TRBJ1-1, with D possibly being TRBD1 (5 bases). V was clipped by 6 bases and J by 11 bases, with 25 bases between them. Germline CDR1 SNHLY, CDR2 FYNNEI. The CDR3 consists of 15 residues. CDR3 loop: CASSESRASLKGAFF. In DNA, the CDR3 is TGTGCCAGCAGCGAGAGCCGGGCCTCACTCAAGGGGGCTTTCTTT.